This T cell receptor (beta chain) was sequenced for a study of T cell responses to AZD1222 COVID-19 vaccine. Study background: Second-dose recipients at about 4 or about 12 weeks were treated as one pooled group. The study, taken as a whole, reports: Spike-specific TCR breadth rose after two AZD1222 doses, and depth rose as well. Repertoire samples came only from after the peak T cell response. Unmutated variant regions reportedly attract nearly half of all spike-specific TCRs.

The CDR3 sequence is 18 residues long. Sequenced by immunoSEQ multiplex PCR; TCRdb stores in-frame clones only, minus some. Found here are approximately 150,000 clones, roughly nine tenths of them singletons; the top ten hold just over 5%. In regard to this clone: Its specificity is not known.

The chain couples TRBV21-1 to TRBJ1-6; whether TRBD1, the table's D call, matches the DNA was not checked. TRBV21-1 corresponds to a pseudogene. Sequenced material: peripheral blood, taken on day 0 of AZD1222 vaccination. This sequence originates from an adult in good health. In DNA, the CDR3 is TGTGCCAGCAGCAGGTGTCTCGGTGCAGGGCGAGATAATTCACCCCTCCACTTT. Residues: CASSRCLGAGRDNSPLHF.